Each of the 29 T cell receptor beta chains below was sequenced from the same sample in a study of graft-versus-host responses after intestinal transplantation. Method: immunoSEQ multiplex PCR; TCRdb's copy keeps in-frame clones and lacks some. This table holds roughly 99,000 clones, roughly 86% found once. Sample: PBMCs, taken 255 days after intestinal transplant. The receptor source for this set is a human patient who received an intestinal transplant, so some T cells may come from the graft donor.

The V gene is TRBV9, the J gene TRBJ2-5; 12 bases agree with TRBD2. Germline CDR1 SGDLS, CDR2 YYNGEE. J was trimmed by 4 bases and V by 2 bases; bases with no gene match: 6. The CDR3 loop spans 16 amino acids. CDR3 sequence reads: CASSVLAGGPGETQYF. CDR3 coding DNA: TGTGCCAGCAGCGTCCTAGCGGGGGGGCCGGGAGAGACCCAGTACTTC. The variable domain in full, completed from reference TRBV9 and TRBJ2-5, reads DSGVTQTPKHLITATGQRVTLRCSPRSGDLSVYWYQQSLDQGLQFLIQYYNGEERAKGNILERFSAQQFPDLHSELNLSSLELGDSALYFCASSVLAGGPGETQYFGPGTRLLVL.

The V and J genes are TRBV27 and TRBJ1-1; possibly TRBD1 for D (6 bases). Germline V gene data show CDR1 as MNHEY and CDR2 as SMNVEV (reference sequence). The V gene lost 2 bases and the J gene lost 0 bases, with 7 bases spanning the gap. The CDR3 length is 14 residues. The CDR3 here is CASSLTGLNTEAFF. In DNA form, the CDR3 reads TGTGCCAGCAGTTTAACAGGGCTGAACACTGAAGCTTTCTTT.

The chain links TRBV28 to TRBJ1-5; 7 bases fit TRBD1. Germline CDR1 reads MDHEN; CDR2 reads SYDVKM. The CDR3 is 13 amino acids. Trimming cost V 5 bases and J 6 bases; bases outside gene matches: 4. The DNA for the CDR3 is TGTGCCAGCAGTCGAGACAGGGCTCAGCCCCAGCATTTT. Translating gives CASSRDRAQPQHF.

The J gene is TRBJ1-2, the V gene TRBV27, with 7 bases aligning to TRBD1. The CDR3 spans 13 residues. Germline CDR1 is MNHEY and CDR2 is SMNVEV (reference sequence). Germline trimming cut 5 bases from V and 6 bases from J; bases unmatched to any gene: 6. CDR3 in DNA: TGTGCCAGCAGTATTCAGGGGGTCGATGGCTACACCTTC. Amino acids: CASSIQGVDGYTF.

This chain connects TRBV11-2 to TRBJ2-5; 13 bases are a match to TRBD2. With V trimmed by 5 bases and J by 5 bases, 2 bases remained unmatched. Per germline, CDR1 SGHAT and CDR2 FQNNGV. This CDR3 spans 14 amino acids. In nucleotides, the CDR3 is TGTGCCAGCAGCCCGGGACTAGCGGGGGAGACCCAGTACTTC. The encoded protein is CASSPGLAGETQYF.

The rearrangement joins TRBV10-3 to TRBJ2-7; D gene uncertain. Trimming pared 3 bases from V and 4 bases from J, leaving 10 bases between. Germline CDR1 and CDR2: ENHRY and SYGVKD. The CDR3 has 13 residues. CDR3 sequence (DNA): TGTGCCATCAGTGACGGTTACGGTTACGAGCAGTACTTC. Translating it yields CAISDGYGYEQYF.

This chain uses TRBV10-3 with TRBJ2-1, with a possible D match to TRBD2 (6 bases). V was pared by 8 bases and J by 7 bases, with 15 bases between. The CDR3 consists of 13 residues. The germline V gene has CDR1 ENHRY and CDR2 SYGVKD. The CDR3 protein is CAIGGSDRNEQFF. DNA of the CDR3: TGTGCCATCGGAGGGTCCGATAGGAATGAGCAGTTCTTC.

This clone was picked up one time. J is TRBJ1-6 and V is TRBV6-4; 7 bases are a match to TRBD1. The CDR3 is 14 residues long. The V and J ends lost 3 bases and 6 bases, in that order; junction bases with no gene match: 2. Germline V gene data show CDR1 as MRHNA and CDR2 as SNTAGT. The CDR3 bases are TGTGCCAGCAGTGATCAGGGGGGTAATTCACCCCTCCACTTT. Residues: CASSDQGGNSPLHF.

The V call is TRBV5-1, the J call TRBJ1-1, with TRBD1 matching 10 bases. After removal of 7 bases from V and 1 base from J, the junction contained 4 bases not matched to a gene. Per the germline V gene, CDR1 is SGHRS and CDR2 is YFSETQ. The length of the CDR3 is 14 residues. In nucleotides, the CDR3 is TGCGCCAGCGGAGACAGGGGGCAGAACACTGAAGCTTTCTTT. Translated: CASGDRGQNTEAFF.

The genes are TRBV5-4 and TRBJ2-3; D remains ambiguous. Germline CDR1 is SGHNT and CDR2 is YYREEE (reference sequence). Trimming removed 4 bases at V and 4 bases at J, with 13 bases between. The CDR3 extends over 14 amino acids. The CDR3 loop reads CASSPRFGADTQYF. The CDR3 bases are TGTGCCAGCAGCCCACGGTTTGGCGCAGATACGCAGTATTTT.

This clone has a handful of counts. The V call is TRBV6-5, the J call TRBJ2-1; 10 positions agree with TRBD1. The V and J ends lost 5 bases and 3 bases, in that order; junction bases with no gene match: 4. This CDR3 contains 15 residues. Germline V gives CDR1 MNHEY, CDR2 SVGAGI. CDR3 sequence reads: CASSPGTGDYNEQFF. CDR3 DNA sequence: TGTGCCAGCAGTCCCGGGACAGGGGACTACAATGAGCAGTTCTTC.

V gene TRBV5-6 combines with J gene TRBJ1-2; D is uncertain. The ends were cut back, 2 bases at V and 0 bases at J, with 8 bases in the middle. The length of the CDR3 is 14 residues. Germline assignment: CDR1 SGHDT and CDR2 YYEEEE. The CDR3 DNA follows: TGTGCCAGCAGCTTCCTGAACTCTAACTATGGCTACACCTTC. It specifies CASSFLNSNYGYTF.

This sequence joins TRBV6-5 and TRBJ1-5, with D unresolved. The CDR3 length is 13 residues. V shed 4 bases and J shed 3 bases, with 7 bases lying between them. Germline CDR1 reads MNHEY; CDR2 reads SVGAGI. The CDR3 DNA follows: TGTGCCAGCAGTTGGGGAGTCAATCAGCCCCAGCATTTT. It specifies CASSWGVNQPQHF.

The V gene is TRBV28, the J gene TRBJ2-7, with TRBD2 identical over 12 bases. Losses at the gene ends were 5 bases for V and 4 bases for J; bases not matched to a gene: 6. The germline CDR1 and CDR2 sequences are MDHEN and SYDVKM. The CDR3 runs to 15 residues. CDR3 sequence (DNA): TGTGCCAGCAGTCCCCCGGGACTAGCGGGTTACGAGCAGTACTTC. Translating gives CASSPPGLAGYEQYF.

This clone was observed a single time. The CDR3 coding sequence is TGTGCCAGCAGTCCCGGAAGCTTGCAAGAGACCCAGTACTTC. Amino acids: CASSPGSLQETQYF. The chain links TRBV6-6 to TRBJ2-5, with no clear D. V was trimmed by 5 bases and J by 2 bases, leaving 12 bases between them. The length of the CDR3 is 14 residues. Germline V CDR1 and CDR2: MNHNY, SVGAGI (reference sequence).

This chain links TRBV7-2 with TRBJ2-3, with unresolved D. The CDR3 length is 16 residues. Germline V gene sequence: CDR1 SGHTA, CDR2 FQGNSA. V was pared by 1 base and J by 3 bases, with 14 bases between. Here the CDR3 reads CASSLVEQAGTDTQYF. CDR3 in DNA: TGTGCCAGCAGCTTAGTAGAGCAGGCTGGGACAGATACGCAGTATTTT.

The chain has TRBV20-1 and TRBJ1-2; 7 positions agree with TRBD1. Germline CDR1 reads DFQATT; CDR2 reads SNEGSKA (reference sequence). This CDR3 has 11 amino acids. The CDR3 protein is CSTVGTEGYTF. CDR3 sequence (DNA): TGCAGCACGGTGGGGACAGAAGGCTACACCTTC.

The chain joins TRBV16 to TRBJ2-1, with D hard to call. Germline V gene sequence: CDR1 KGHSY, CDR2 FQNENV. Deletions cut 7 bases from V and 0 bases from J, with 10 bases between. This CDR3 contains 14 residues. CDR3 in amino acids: CASTPRLSYNEQFF. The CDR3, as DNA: TGTGCCAGCACCCCCAGGCTCTCCTACAATGAGCAGTTCTTC.

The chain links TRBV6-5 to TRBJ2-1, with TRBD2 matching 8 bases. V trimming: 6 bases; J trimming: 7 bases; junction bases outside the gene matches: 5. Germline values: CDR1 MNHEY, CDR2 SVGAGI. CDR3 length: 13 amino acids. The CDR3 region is CASSPGGGNEQFF. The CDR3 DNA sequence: TGTGCCAGCAGCCCCGGGGGGGGGAATGAGCAGTTCTTC.

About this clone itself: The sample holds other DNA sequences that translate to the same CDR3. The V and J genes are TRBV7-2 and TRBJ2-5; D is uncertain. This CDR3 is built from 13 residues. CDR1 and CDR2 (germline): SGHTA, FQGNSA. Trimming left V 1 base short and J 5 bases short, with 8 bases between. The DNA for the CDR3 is TGTGCCAGCAGCTTAGGGTTGCGGGAGACCCAGTACTTC. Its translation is CASSLGLRETQYF.

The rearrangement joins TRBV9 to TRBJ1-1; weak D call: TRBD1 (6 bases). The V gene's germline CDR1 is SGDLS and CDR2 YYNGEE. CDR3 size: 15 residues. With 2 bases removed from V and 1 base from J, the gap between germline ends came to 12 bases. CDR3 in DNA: TGTGCCAGCAGCGTCCGGGACACCGGGAACACTGAAGCTTTCTTT. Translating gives CASSVRDTGNTEAFF.

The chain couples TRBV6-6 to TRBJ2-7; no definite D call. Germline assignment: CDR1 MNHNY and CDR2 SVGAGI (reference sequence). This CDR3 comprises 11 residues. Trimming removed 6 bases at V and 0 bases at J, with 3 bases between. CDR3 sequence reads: CASRVSYEQYF. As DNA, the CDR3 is TGTGCCAGCAGGGTCTCCTACGAGCAGTACTTC.

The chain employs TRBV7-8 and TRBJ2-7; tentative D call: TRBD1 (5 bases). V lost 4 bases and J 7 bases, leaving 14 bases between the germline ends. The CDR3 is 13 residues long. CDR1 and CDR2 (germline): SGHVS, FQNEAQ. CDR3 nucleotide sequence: TGTGCCAGCAGCTCGTCCAGGGTGGGGGAGCAGTACTTC. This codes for CASSSSRVGEQYF.

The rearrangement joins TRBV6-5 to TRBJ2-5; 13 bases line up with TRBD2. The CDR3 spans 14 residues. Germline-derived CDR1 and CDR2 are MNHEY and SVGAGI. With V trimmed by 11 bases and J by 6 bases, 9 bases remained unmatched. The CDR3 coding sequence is TGTGCCGCCCAACTAGCGGGAGGGCCAAAGACCCAGTACTTC. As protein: CAAQLAGGPKTQYF.

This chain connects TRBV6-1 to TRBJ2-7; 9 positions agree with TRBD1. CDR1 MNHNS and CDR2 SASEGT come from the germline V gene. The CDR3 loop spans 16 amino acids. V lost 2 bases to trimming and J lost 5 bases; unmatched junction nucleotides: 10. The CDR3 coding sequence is TGTGCCAGCAGTGAAATTAGGGGACAGGGTTGGGACGAGCAGTACTTC. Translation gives CASSEIRGQGWDEQYF.

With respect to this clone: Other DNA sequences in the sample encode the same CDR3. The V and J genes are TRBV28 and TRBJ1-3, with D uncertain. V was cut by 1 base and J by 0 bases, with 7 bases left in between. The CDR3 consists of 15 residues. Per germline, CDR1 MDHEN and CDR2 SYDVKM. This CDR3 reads CASSLLGPSGNTIYF. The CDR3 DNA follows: TGTGCCAGCAGTTTATTGGGTCCCTCTGGAAACACCATATATTTT.

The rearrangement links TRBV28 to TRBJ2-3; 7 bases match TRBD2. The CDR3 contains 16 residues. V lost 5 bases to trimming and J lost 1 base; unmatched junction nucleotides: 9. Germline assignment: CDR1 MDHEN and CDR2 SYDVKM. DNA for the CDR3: TGTGCCAGCAGTCTGAATCCGGGGAGGGGCACAGATACGCAGTATTTT. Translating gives CASSLNPGRGTDTQYF.

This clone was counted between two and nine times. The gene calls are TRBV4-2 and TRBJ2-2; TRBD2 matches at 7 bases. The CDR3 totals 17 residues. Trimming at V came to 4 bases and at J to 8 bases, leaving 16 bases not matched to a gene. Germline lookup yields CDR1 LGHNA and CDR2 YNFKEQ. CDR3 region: CASSPLTSGVGKGELFF. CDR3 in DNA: TGTGCCAGCAGCCCACTTACAAGCGGGGTGGGCAAAGGGGAGCTGTTTTTT.

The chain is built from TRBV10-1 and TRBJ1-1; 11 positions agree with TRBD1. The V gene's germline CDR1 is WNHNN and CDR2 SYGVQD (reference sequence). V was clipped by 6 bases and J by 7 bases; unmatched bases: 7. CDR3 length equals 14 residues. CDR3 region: CASSGQGAPNEAFF. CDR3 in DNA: TGCGCCAGCAGCGGACAGGGGGCCCCTAATGAAGCTTTCTTT.